This T cell receptor (beta chain) appears in the sequencing data of a study of T cell changes during pregnancy in multiple sclerosis. Clones were read by immunoSEQ multiplex PCR, and TCRdb kept only the in-frame ones, dropping some. Among over 50,000 clones, 75% to 90% were seen once, and the ten largest hold 0.35% to 0.45%. The input for sequencing was CD4+ T cells from peripheral blood mononuclear cells, taken in the third trimester of pregnancy. The TCR sequence derives from a female donor with multiple sclerosis, enrolled in a pregnancy study.

The CDR3 reads CASSNPEIGGYTF. The CDR3 DNA reads as TGTGCCAGTAGTAACCCCGAGATCGGGGGCTACACCTTC. V usage is TRBV19 and J usage is TRBJ1-2; D not certain. The germline CDR1 and CDR2 sequences are LNHDA and SQIVND (reference sequence). V shed 4 bases and J shed 8 bases, with 14 bases lying between them. The CDR3 has 13 residues.